Below, 31 T cell receptor beta chains from the same sample are listed, as sequenced in a study of post-analysis software for immune sequencing data. Whole-study findings and limits: With TRBV5-6, TRBV5-1 and TRBV20-1 included, about 5 TRBV segments were more frequent in patients than in controls.

No antigens are known for them. TCR beta cDNA libraries included unique molecular identifiers. TCRdb recomputed calls from the PCR reads with MiXCR, one row per CDR3 protein. The profile shows around 400,000 distinct CDR3 sequences, 30% to 45% of them singletons. Material for sequencing was blood. The receptors come from a girl between 10 and 17 years old with multiple sclerosis.

The chain joins TRBV18 to TRBJ2-3, with 8 bases identical to TRBD1. Unmatched junction bases numbered 2, after V lost 6 bases and J lost 3 bases. Germline V lookup: CDR1 KGHSH, CDR2 LQKENI. This CDR3 has 13 residues. Here the CDR3 DNA reads TGTGCCAGCTCGGACAGGGTGACAGATACGCAGTATTTT. The encoded protein is CASSDRVTDTQYF.

V and J are TRBV28 and TRBJ2-3, with TRBD2 as a possible D gene (6 bases). V lost 6 bases and J lost 6, with 16 bases in between. CDR3 length: 14 amino acids. Germline values: CDR1 MDHEN, CDR2 SYDVKM. This CDR3 reads CASRALARADTQYF. In nucleotides, the CDR3 is TGTGCCAGCAGAGCTCTAGCGAGGGCGGATACGCAGTATTTT.

This clonotype was detected only once. The chain carries TRBV7-9 and TRBJ1-5; D not certain. Germline CDR1 is SEHNR and CDR2 is FQNEAQ (reference sequence). V shed 5 bases and J shed 6 bases, with 8 bases lying between them. The CDR3 consists of 12 residues. The DNA for the CDR3 is TGTGCCAGCAGCCCCAGCGGTCAGCCCCAGCATTTT. It is translated as CASSPSGQPQHF.

A remark on this clonotype: Given a much more abundant clone one base away, this may be a read error. The chain combines TRBV20-1 with TRBJ2-4, with TRBD1 identical over 9 bases. The closer fit of TRBJ2-7 to the DNA end suggests the J call may be wrong. Germline loops: CDR1 DFQATT, CDR2 SNEGSKA (reference sequence). The CDR3 length is 14 residues. CDR3 sequence reads: CGARDSQGAHEQYF. The CDR3 region has the DNA TGCGGTGCTAGAGACTCACAGGGGGCCCACGAGCAGTACTTC.

V gene TRBV6-5 combines with J gene TRBJ2-7; D ambiguous. Germline CDR1 MNHEY, CDR2 SVGAGI. The CDR3 extends over 11 amino acids. The V end lost 8 bases, the J end lost 3 bases, and 8 bases lay between the germline ends. This CDR3 reads CASGRNYEQYF. The CDR3 DNA follows: TGTGCCAGCGGACGGAACTACGAGCAGTACTTC.

The rearrangement joins TRBV6-2 or TRBV6-3 to TRBJ2-3; D gene ambiguous. Deletions cut 6 bases from V and 6 bases from J, with 10 bases between. CDR1 MNHEY and CDR2 SVGEGT come from the germline V gene. CDR3 size: 12 residues. CDR3 in amino acids: CASRGPFDTQYF. In nucleotides, the CDR3 is TGTGCCAGCAGAGGCCCTTTTGATACGCAGTATTTT.

V and J are TRBV6-2 or TRBV6-3 and TRBJ2-1; D unclear. The germline CDR1 and CDR2 sequences are MNHEY and SVGEGT. V was pared by 4 bases and J by 4 bases, with 11 bases between. The CDR3 sequence is 14 residues long. Here the CDR3 DNA reads TGTGCCAGCAGTTGGCACCCGAGTTACAATGAGCAGTTCTTC. This sequence encodes CASSWHPSYNEQFF.

The chain has TRBV12-3 or TRBV12-4 and TRBJ1-2, with D possibly being TRBD1 (5 bases). The V and J ends lost 8 bases and 5 bases respectively, with 15 bases between them. The CDR3 extends over 13 amino acids. CDR3 sequence: CASYTAGLYGYTF. CDR3 nucleotides: TGTGCCAGCTATACAGCAGGGCTGTATGGCTACACCTTC.

The V and J genes are TRBV20-1 and TRBJ2-5; 8 positions agree with TRBD2. Germline V CDR1 and CDR2: DFQATT, SNEGSKA (reference sequence). The CDR3 is 16 amino acids. V shed 3 bases, J shed 0 bases, and the junction held 9 bases outside the gene matches. The CDR3 bases are TGCAGTGCTAGCCCACTTACTAGCGGTAACCAAGAGACCCAGTACTTC. Translating it yields CSASPLTSGNQETQYF.

The V call is TRBV28, the J call TRBJ2-3, with 10 bases aligning to TRBD2. CDR1 is MDHEN, CDR2 SYDVKM, per germline. The CDR3 is 17 amino acids. V was pared by 4 bases and J by 0 bases, with 7 bases of the junction left unmatched. This chain's CDR3 is CASSSRASGRSTDTQYF. CDR3 bases: TGTGCCAGCAGTTCCCGAGCTAGCGGGAGAAGCACAGATACGCAGTATTTT.

This chain uses TRBV6-1 with TRBJ1-1; D possibly corresponds to TRBD1 (6 bases). The V end lost 1 base, the J end lost 1 base, and 10 bases lay between the germline ends. Germline CDR1 is MNHNS and CDR2 is SASEGT. The CDR3 has 15 amino acids. The CDR3 loop reads CASSEEVGGNTEAFF. CDR3 DNA sequence: TGTGCCAGCAGTGAAGAGGTAGGGGGGAACACTGAAGCTTTCTTT.

The chain is built from TRBV12-3 or TRBV12-4 and TRBJ1-2; D is undetermined. The CDR3 has 14 amino acids. V gave up 2 bases and J gave up 6 bases, with 13 bases separating them. This chain's CDR3 is CASSLRRGFNGYTF. CDR3 sequence (DNA): TGTGCCAGCAGTTTACGACGGGGATTCAATGGCTACACCTTC.

The CDR3 DNA reads as TGTGCCAGCAGCTTAGTAGTGGAAACTGAAGCTTTCTTT. Encoded protein: CASSLVVETEAFF. This sequence joins TRBV7-2 and TRBJ1-1; D remains unclear. Trimming shortened V by 1 base and J by 5 bases, and 8 bases separated the two germline ends. The CDR3 is 13 amino acids. CDR1 and CDR2 from the germline V gene are SGHTA and FQGNSA.

The chain links TRBV2 to TRBJ2-7; D is perhaps TRBD1 or TRBD2 (5 bases each). Trimming cost V 4 bases and J 6 bases, with 16 bases left between them. Per germline, CDR1 SNHLY and CDR2 FYNNEI. This CDR3 has 14 amino acids. CDR3 nucleotide sequence: TGTGCCAGCAGTGCTCTTTCAGAGGGGATCGAGCAGTACTTC. It encodes CASSALSEGIEQYF.

This sequence joins TRBV6-1 and TRBJ1-2; TRBD1 agrees at 9 bases. J lost 2 bases, V lost 3 bases, and 4 bases had no gene match. The CDR3 has 15 amino acids. CDR1 is MNHNS and CDR2 is SASEGT in the germline V gene. The CDR3 is CASSEGTGRNYGYTF. As DNA, the CDR3 is TGTGCCAGCAGTGAGGGGACAGGGAGGAACTATGGCTACACCTTC.

The genes are TRBV29-1 and TRBJ2-4, with D hard to call. The DNA end is a closer match to TRBJ2-5, so the J assignment may be wrong. The CDR3 is 14 amino acids. Germline V gene lookup returns CDR1 SQVTM and CDR2 ANQGSEA. Here the CDR3 DNA reads TGCAGCGCAAAGGGATATCCTATTCGAGAGACCCAGTACTTC. It encodes CSAKGYPIRETQYF.

V is TRBV3-1 and J is TRBJ2-3, with D unresolved. Germline loops: CDR1 LGHDT, CDR2 YNNKEL (reference sequence). V gave up 1 base and J gave up 0 bases, with 11 bases separating them. The CDR3 covers 16 residues. The CDR3, as DNA: TGTGCCAGCAGCCAAGTTGAAGTCTCTAGCACAGATACGCAGTATTTT. Translated, it gives CASSQVEVSSTDTQYF.

The chain couples TRBV11-2 to TRBJ2-5; tentatively, D is TRBD1 or TRBD2 (6 bases each). The CDR3 loop spans 15 amino acids. V lost 5 bases and J lost 3, with 16 bases in between. The germline gives CDR1 SGHAT, CDR2 FQNNGV. CDR3 sequence: CASSPGSRGKETQYF. The CDR3, as DNA: TGTGCCAGCAGCCCCGGGAGCAGGGGAAAAGAGACCCAGTACTTC.

This clonotype came up a few times. This chain uses TRBV12-3 or TRBV12-4 with TRBJ2-1, with TRBD1 matching over 9 bases. The CDR3 loop spans 15 amino acids. Losses at the gene ends were 6 bases for V and 4 bases for J; bases not matched to a gene: 7. The CDR3 loop reads CASSPRDRAYNEQFF. The CDR3 DNA follows: TGTGCCAGCAGCCCCCGGGACAGGGCTTACAATGAGCAGTTCTTC.

The V and J genes are TRBV27 and TRBJ2-5; D not resolved. The germline V gene encodes CDR1 MNHEY and CDR2 SMNVEV (reference sequence). The CDR3 totals 12 residues. The V gene lost 8 bases and the J gene lost 0 bases, with 7 bases spanning the gap. CDR3 residues: CASGLYQETQYF. In DNA form, the CDR3 reads TGTGCCAGCGGGTTATACCAAGAGACCCAGTACTTC.

The chain recombines TRBV12-3 or TRBV12-4 with TRBJ1-1; D is possibly TRBD1 (5 bases). This CDR3 has 13 residues. V lost 5 bases and J 5 bases, leaving 12 bases between the germline ends. The CDR3 bases are TGTGCCAGCAGTCCGGTGGGGGGGACTGAAGCTTTCTTT. Translating gives CASSPVGGTEAFF.

CDR3 sequence (DNA): TGTGCCAGCAGGGAGGATGTATCTGGGGCCAACGTCCTGACTTTC. Its translation: CASREDVSGANVLTF. V gene TRBV6-1 combines with J gene TRBJ2-6; a possible D gene is TRBD2 (5 bases). The CDR3 runs to 15 residues. CDR1 MNHNS and CDR2 SASEGT come from the germline V gene. V was cut by 6 bases and J by 1 base, with 10 bases left in between.

In its sample, this clonotype was seen a few times. DNA for the CDR3: TGTGCCAGCACCCCAGGACAGGGCAGCGACTATGGCTACACCTTC. It is translated as CASTPGQGSDYGYTF. This chain joins TRBV7-2 and TRBJ1-2, with 8 bases matching TRBD1. The length of the CDR3 is 15 residues. Unmatched junction bases numbered 10, after V lost 7 bases and J lost 3 bases. Germline CDR1 SGHTA, CDR2 FQGNSA.

The genes are TRBV29-1 and TRBJ1-1; TRBD1 might be the D (6 bases). V was cut by 2 bases and J by 3 bases, with 13 bases left in between. The germline V gene encodes CDR1 SQVTM and CDR2 ANQGSEA. The CDR3 runs to 14 residues. CDR3 in DNA: TGCAGCGTTGAAACACTCAGGGGTGACACTGAAGCTTTCTTT. This gives the protein CSVETLRGDTEAFF.

A single count supports this clonotype. This rearrangement joins TRBV3-1 to TRBJ1-5, with D possibly TRBD1 on 5 matching bases. This CDR3 contains 14 residues. Trimming pared 1 base from V and 5 bases from J, leaving 9 bases between. Looked up from germline, CDR1 is LGHDT and CDR2 is YNNKEL (reference sequence). CDR3 DNA sequence: TGTGCCAGCAGCCAAGGGGGGGTGTATCAGCCCCAGCATTTT. Its protein product is CASSQGGVYQPQHF.

This clonotype was detected a few times. V and J are TRBV4-1 and TRBJ1-1; D is possibly TRBD1 (5 bases). The germline V and J ends were trimmed by 5 bases and 0 bases, with 22 bases remaining between them. Germline-derived CDR1 and CDR2 are MGHRA and YSYEKL. The CDR3 length is 18 residues. The CDR3 DNA reads TGCGCCAGCAGCACCCGACCCCAGGGTCCGAACATGAACACTGAAGCTTTCTTT. Its protein is CASSTRPQGPNMNTEAFF.

Here the CDR3 DNA reads TGTGCCAGCAGCCTAGGAGGCGAGCCCCAAGAGACCCAGTACTTC. Protein product: CASSLGGEPQETQYF. V is TRBV7-2 and J is TRBJ2-5, with D possibly matching TRBD2 (5 bases). The germline V gene has CDR1 SGHTA and CDR2 FQGNSA. CDR3 length equals 15 residues. The V gene lost 5 bases and the J gene lost 1 base, with 14 bases spanning the gap.

Only a few counts were recorded for this clonotype. The chain uses TRBV4-1 and TRBJ2-5; 9 bases agree with TRBD1. The CDR3 contains 16 residues. CDR1 and CDR2 from the germline V gene are MGHRA and YSYEKL. The junction had 7 bases not matched to a gene; V was cut back by 0 bases and J by 5 bases. This CDR3 is CASSQEGQGRRETQYF. CDR3 DNA: TGCGCCAGCAGCCAAGAGGGACAGGGTAGGCGGGAGACCCAGTACTTC.

This chain uses TRBV3-1 with TRBJ2-2; D gene ambiguous. The germline gives CDR1 LGHDT, CDR2 YNNKEL (reference sequence). Trimming took 3 bases from V and 3 from J, leaving 2 bases between them. This CDR3 has 12 residues. The CDR3 DNA reads as TGTGCCAGCAGCCATGACACCGGGGAGCTGTTTTTT. Translation: CASSHDTGELFF.

V is TRBV20-1 and J is TRBJ2-1; TRBD2 might be the D (5 bases). Germline CDR1 is DFQATT and CDR2 is SNEGSKA (reference sequence). The CDR3 length is 14 residues. Trimming pared 2 bases from V and 10 bases from J, leaving 18 bases between. CDR3 nucleotide sequence: TGCAGTGCTAGACCCCCGGCTAGCTCGGCCGAGCAGTTCTTC. It yields the protein CSARPPASSAEQFF.

The rearrangement uses TRBV3-1 and TRBJ1-1, with D perhaps TRBD1 (5 bases). Germline values: CDR1 LGHDT, CDR2 YNNKEL (reference sequence). CDR3 length: 15 residues. V lost 1 base and J 4 bases, leaving 13 bases between the germline ends. The CDR3 DNA sequence: TGTGCCAGCAGCCAAGGGCCAGGAGGGACCACTGAAGCTTTCTTT. This sequence encodes CASSQGPGGTTEAFF.